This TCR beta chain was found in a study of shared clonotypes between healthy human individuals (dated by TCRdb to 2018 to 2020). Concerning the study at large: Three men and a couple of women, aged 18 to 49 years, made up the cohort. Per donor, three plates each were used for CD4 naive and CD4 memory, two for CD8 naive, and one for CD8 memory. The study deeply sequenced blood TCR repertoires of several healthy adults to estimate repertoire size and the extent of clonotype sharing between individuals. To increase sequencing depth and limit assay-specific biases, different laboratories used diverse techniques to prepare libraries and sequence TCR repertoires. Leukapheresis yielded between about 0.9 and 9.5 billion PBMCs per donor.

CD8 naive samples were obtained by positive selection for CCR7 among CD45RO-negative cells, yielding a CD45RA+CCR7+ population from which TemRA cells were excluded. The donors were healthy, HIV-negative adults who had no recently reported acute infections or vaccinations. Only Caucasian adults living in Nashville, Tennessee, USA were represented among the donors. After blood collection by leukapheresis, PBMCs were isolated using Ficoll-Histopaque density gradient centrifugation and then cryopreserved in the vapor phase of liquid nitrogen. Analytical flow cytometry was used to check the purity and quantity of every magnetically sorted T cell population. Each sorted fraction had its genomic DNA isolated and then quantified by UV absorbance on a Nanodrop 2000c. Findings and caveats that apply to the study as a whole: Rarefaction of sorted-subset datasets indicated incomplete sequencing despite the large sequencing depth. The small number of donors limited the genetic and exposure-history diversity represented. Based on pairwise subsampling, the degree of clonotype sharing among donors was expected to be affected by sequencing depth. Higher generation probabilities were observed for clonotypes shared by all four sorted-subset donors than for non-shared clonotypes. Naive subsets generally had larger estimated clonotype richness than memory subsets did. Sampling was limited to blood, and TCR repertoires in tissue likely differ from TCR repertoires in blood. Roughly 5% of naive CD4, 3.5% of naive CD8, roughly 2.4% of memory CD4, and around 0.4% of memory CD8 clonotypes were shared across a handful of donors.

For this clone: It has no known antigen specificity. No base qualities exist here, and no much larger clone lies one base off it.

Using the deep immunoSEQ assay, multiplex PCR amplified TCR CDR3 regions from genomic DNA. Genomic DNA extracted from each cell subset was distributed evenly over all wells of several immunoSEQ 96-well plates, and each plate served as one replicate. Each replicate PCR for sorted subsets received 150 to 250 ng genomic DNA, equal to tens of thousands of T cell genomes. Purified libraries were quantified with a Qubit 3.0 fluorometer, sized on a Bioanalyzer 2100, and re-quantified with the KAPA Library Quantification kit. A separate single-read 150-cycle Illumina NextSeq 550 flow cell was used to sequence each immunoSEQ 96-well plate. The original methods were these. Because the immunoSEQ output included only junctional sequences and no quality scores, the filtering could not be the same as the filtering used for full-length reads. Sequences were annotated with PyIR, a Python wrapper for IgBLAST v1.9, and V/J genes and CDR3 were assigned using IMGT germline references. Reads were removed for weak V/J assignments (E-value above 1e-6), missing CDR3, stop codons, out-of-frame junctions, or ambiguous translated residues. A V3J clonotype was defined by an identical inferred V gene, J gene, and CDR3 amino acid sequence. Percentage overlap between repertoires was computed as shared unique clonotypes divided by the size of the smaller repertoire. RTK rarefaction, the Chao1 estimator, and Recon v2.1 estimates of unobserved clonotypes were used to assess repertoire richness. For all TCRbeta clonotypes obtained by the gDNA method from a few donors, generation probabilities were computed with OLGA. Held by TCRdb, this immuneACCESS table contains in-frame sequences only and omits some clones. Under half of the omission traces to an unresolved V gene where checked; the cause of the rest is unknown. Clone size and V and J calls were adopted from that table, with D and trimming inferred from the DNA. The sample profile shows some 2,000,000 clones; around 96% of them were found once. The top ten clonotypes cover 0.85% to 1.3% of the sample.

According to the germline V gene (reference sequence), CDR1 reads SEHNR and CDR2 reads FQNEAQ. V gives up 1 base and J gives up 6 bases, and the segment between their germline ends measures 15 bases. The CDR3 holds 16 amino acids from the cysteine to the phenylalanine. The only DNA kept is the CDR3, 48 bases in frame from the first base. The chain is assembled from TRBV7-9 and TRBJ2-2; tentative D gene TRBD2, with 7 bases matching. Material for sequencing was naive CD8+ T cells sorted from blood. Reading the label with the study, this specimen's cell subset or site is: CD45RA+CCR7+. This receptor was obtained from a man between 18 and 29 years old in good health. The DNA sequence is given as TGTGCCAGCAGCTTAGGAGGCGGGGGCGCACCCGGGGAGCTGTTTTTT. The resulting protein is CASSLGGGGAPGELFF. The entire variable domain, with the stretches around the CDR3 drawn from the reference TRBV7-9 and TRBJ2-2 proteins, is DTGVSQNPRHKITKRGQNVTFRCDPISEHNRLYWYRQTLGQGPEFLTYFQNEAQLEKSRLLSDRFSAERPKGSFSTLEIQRTEQGDSAMYLCASSLGGGGAPGELFFGEGSRLTVL.